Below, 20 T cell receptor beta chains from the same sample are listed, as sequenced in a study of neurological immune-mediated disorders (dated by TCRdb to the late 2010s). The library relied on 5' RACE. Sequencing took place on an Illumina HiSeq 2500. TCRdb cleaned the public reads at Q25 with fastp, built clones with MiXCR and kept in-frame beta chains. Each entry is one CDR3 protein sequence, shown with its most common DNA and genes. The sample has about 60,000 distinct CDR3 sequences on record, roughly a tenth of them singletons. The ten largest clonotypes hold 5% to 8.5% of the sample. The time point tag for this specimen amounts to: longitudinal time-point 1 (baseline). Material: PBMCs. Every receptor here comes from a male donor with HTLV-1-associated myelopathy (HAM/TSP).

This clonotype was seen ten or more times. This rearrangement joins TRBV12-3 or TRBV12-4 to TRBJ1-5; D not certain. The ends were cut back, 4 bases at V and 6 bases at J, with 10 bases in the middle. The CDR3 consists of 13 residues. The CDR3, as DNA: TGTGCCAGCAGTTCGGGTGAGGGTCAGCCCCAGCATTTT. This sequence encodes CASSSGEGQPQHF.

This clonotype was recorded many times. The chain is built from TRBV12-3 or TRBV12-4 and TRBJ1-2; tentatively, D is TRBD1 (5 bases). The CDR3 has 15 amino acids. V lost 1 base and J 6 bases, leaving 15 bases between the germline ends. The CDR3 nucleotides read TGTGCCAGCAGTTTAGGAGACGGGGGGGGGAATGGCTACACCTTC. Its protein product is CASSLGDGGGNGYTF.

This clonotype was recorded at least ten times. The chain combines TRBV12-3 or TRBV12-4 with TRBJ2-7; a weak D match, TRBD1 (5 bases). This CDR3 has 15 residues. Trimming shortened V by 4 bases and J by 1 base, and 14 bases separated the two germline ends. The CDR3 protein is CASSSIREGSYEQYF. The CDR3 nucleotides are TGTGCCAGCAGTTCAATCAGGGAAGGGTCCTACGAGCAGTACTTC.

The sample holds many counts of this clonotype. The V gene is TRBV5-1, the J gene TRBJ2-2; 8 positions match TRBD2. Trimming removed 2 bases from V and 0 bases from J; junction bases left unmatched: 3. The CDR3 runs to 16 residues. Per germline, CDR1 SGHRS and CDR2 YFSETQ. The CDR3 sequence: CASSFRGGPNTGELFF. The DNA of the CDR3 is TGCGCCAGCAGCTTTCGGGGGGGACCGAACACCGGGGAGCTGTTTTTT.

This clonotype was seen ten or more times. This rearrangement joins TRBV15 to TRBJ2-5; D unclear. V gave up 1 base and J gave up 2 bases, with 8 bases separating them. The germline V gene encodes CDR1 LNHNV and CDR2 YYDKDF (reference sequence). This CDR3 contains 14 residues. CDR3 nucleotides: TGTGCCACCAGCAGAGTCAGGATGCAAGAGACCCAGTACTTC. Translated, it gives CATSRVRMQETQYF.

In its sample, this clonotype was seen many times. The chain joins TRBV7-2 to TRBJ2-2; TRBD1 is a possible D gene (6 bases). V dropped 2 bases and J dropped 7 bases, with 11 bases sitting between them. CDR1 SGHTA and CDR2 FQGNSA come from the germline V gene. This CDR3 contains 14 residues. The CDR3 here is CASSLYQGFGELFF. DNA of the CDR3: TGTGCCAGCAGCTTATACCAGGGGTTCGGGGAGCTGTTTTTT. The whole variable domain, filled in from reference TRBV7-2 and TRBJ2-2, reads GAGVSQSPSNKVTEKGKDVELRCDPISGHTALYWYRQSLGQGLEFLIYFQGNSAPDKSGLPSDRFSAERTGGSVSTLTIQRTQQEDSAVYLCASSLYQGFGELFFGEGSRLTVL.

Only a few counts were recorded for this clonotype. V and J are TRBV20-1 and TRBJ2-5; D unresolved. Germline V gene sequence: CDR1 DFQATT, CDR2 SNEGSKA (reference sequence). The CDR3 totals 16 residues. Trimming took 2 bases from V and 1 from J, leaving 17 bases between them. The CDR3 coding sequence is TGCAGTGCTAGACCTACATCCGGACGGATCCAAGAGACCCAGTACTTC. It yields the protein CSARPTSGRIQETQYF.

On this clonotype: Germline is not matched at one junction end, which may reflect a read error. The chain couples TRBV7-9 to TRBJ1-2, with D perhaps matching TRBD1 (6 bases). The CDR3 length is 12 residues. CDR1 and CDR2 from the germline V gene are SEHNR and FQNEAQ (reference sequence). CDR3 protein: CVSSHGQYLDTF. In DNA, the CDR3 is TGTGTCAGCAGTCACGGACAGTATTTGGACACCTTC.

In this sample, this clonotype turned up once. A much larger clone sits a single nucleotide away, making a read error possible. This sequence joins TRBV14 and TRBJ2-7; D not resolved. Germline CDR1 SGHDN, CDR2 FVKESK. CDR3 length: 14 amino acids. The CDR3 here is CARSQDRVRYEQYF. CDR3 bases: TGTGCCAGAAGCCAAGATCGCGTTAGGTACGAGCAGTACTTC.

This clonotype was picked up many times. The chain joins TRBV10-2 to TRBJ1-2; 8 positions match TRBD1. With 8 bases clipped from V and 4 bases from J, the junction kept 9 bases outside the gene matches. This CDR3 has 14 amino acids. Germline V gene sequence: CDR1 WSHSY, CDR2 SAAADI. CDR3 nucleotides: TGCGCCAGCTGGGCAGGGGGCTACGCCTATGGCTACACCTTC. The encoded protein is CASWAGGYAYGYTF.

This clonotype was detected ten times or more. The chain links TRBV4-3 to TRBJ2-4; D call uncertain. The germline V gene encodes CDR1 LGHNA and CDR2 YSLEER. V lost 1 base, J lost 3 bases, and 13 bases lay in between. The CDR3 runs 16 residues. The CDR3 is CASSQVMGVGKNIQYF. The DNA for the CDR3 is TGCGCCAGCAGCCAAGTTATGGGTGTCGGCAAAAACATTCAGTACTTC.

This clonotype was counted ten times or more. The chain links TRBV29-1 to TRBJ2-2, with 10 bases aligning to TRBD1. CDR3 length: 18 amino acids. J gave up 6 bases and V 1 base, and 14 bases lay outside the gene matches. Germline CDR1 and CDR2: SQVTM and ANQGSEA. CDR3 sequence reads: CSVEAISSGQGYPGELFF. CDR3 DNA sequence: TGCAGCGTTGAAGCAATTTCGTCGGGACAGGGGTACCCCGGGGAGCTGTTTTTT.

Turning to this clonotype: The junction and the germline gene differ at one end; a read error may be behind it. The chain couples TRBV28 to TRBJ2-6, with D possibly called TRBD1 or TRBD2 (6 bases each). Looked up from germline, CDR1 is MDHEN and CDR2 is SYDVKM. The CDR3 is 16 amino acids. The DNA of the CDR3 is TGCGCCAGCAGTTTATCCCCGGGGGCTGGGGCCAAGGTCCTGACTTTC. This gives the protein CASSLSPGAGAKVLTF.

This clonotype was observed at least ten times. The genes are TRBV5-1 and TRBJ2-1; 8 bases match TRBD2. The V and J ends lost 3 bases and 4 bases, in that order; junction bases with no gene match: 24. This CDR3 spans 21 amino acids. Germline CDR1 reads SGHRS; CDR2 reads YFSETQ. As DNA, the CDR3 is TGCGCCAGCAGCTACTATGGACGAGGTACTAGCGGCCGGACTCCTTACAATGAGCAGTTCTTC. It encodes CASSYYGRGTSGRTPYNEQFF. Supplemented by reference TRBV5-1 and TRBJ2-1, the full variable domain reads KAGVTQTPRYLIKTRGQQVTLSCSPISGHRSVSWYQQTPGQGLQFLFEYFSETQRNKGNFPGRFSGRQFSNSRSEMNVSTLELGDSALYLCASSYYGRGTSGRTPYNEQFFGPGTRLTVL.

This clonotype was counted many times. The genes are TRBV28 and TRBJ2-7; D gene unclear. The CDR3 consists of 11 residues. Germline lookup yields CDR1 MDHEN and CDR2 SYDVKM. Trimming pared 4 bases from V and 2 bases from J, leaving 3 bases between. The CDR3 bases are TGTGCCAGCAGTTCCCCCTACGAGCAGTACTTC. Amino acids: CASSSPYEQYF.

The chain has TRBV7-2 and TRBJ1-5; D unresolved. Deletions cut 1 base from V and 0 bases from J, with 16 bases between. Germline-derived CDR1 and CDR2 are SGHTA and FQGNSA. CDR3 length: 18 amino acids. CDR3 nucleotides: TGTGCCAGCAGCTTAGTCGATGGCAGTCTATATAGCAATCAGCCCCAGCATTTT. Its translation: CASSLVDGSLYSNQPQHF.

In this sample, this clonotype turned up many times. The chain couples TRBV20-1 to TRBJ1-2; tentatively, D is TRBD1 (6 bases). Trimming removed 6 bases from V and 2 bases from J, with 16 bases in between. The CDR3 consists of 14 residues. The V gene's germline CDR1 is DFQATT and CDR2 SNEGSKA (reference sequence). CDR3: CSALKGTRNYGYTF. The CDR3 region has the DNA TGCAGTGCCCTGAAAGGGACACGGAACTATGGCTACACCTTC.

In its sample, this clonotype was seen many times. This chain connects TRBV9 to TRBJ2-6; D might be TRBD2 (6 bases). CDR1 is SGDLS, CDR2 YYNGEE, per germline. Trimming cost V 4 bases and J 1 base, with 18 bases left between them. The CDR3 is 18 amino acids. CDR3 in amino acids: CASSFLGGTFSGANVLTF. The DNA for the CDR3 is TGTGCCAGCAGCTTCCTGGGGGGAACTTTTTCTGGGGCCAACGTCCTGACTTTC.

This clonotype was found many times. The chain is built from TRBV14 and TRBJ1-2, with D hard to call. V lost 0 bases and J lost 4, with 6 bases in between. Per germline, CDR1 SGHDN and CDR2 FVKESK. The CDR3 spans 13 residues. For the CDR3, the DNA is TGTGCCAGCAGCCAAGATACAACCTATGGCTACACCTTC. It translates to CASSQDTTYGYTF.

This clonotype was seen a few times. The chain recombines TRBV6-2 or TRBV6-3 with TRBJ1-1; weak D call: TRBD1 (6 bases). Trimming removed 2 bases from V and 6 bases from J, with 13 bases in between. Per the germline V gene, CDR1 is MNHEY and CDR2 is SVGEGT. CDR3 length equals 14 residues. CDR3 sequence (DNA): TGTGCCAGCAGTTACGGGGGCGCGTCCCCTGAAGCTTTCTTT. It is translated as CASSYGGASPEAFF.